The 5 T cell receptor beta chains presented below share a single source sample, sequenced in a study of T cell responses to AZD1222 COVID-19 vaccine. Data came from immunoSEQ multiplex PCR; TCRdb stores just in-frame clones and leaves some out. The sample lists 100,000 or so clones; 80% to 90% were seen once. This specimen was peripheral blood, taken on day 0 of AZD1222 vaccination. These receptors were taken from an adult in good health.

In its sample, this clone was seen once. The chain links TRBV7-9 to TRBJ2-5; D is uncertain. Between the trimmed V and J ends, which lost 6 bases and 0 bases, there was a span of 11 bases. In germline, CDR1 is SEHNR, CDR2 FQNEAQ (reference sequence). This CDR3 is built from 14 residues. CDR3 region: CASSFDSYQETQYF. The CDR3 coding sequence is TGTGCCAGCAGTTTTGACTCATACCAAGAGACCCAGTACTTC. Combining the CDR3 with reference TRBV7-9 and TRBJ2-5 gives the whole variable domain DTGVSQNPRHKITKRGQNVTFRCDPISEHNRLYWYRQTLGQGPEFLTYFQNEAQLEKSRLLSDRFSAERPKGSFSTLEIQRTEQGDSAMYLCASSFDSYQETQYFGPGTRLLVL.

The chain couples TRBV7-9 to TRBJ1-1; tentatively, D is TRBD1 (6 bases). CDR1 and CDR2 (germline): SEHNR, FQNEAQ (reference sequence). Between the trimmed V and J ends, which lost 4 bases and 11 bases, there was a span of 17 bases. The CDR3 totals 13 residues. CDR3 sequence: CASSSTTGSGAFF. CDR3 nucleotides: TGTGCCAGCAGCTCAACTACAGGGTCGGGGGCTTTCTTT.

The chain links TRBV5-1 to TRBJ2-3, with D possibly matching TRBD2 (5 bases). CDR3 length: 17 amino acids. Deletions cut 0 bases from V and 4 bases from J, with 18 bases between. Germline V gene data show CDR1 as SGHRS and CDR2 as YFSETQ. The DNA for the CDR3 is TGCGCCAGCAGCTTGGCCACCTTACTAGAGCTGGCAGATACGCAGTATTTT. Its protein product is CASSLATLLELADTQYF.

This chain connects TRBV4-1 to TRBJ2-5; tentative D call: TRBD1 (5 bases). The germline gives CDR1 MGHRA, CDR2 YSYEKL. Trimming left V 1 base short and J 5 bases short, with 14 bases between. The CDR3 totals 15 residues. As DNA, the CDR3 is TGCGCCAGCAGCCAAGCCATATGGAAGGGGGAGACCCAGTACTTC. Its translation: CASSQAIWKGETQYF.

The gene calls are TRBV2 and TRBJ1-1; perhaps TRBD1 as D (6 bases). Trimming removed 4 bases from V and 11 bases from J, with 23 bases in between. This CDR3 has 15 residues. The germline gives CDR1 SNHLY, CDR2 FYNNEI. As DNA, the CDR3 is TGTGCCAGCAGTGTCCAAGAACCCCTACAGGGCAGGGCTTTCTTT. This sequence encodes CASSVQEPLQGRAFF.